The 30 T cell receptor beta chains below all came from one sample that was sequenced in a study of T cell responses to AZD1222 COVID-19 vaccine. This table comes from immunoSEQ multiplex PCR, and its TCRdb copy is limited to in-frame clones, with some not included. The table shows roughly 100,000 clones, with 85% to 90% occurring only once. This sample comprised peripheral blood, obtained on day 0 of AZD1222 vaccination. The receptors stem from an adult in good health.

V is TRBV2 and J is TRBJ1-3, with 8 positions matching TRBD1. This CDR3 has 14 residues. Trimming took 7 bases from V and 4 from J; bases not matched to a gene: 6. Looked up from germline, CDR1 is SNHLY and CDR2 is FYNNEI. Here the CDR3 DNA reads TGTGCCAGCAACCAGGGGGCGCGGGGAAACACCATATATTTT. Protein: CASNQGARGNTIYF.

This clone was seen only once. This chain's CDR3 is CASREGVYNSPLHF. The CDR3, as DNA: TGTGCCAGTAGAGAAGGGGTCTATAATTCACCCCTCCACTTT. The chain links TRBV19 to TRBJ1-6, with D possibly being TRBD1 (5 bases). Germline lookup yields CDR1 LNHDA and CDR2 SQIVND (reference sequence). The V gene lost 6 bases and the J gene lost 3 bases, with 9 bases spanning the gap. The CDR3 consists of 14 residues.

The table lists this clone with a few counts. The chain couples TRBV5-1 to TRBJ2-7; D is possibly TRBD1 (6 bases). Per the germline V gene, CDR1 is SGHRS and CDR2 is YFSETQ. The ends were cut back, 0 bases at V and 5 bases at J, with 9 bases in the middle. This CDR3 is built from 13 residues. The CDR3: CASSLDRVDEQYF. CDR3 DNA sequence: TGCGCCAGCAGCTTGGACAGGGTGGACGAGCAGTACTTC.

The V gene is TRBV28, the J gene TRBJ2-2; no clear D gene. Trimming removed 6 bases from V and 9 bases from J, with 11 bases in between. Germline V gene sequence: CDR1 MDHEN, CDR2 SYDVKM. The CDR3 totals 12 residues. CDR3 bases: TGTGCCAGCAGCTCGGAGAGCCGGGAGCTGTTTTTT. Protein sequence: CASSSESRELFF.

This clone has only one observation. This rearrangement joins TRBV14 to TRBJ2-7; 8 bases line up with TRBD1. The germline V gene encodes CDR1 SGHDN and CDR2 FVKESK. V dropped 2 bases and J dropped 2; count of bases not matched to a gene: 5. This CDR3 spans 15 amino acids. The CDR3 nucleotides are TGTGCCAGCAGCCAAAGGGACAGGCCCCCCTACGAGCAGTACTTC. It yields the protein CASSQRDRPPYEQYF.

V gene TRBV9 combines with J gene TRBJ2-4; D could derive from TRBD1 or TRBD2 (7 bases each). Germline V gene lookup returns CDR1 SGDLS and CDR2 YYNGEE. This CDR3 has 14 residues. V lost 0 bases, J lost 10 bases, and 14 bases lay in between. The CDR3 protein is CASSVVSGGGIQYF. Here the CDR3 DNA reads TGTGCCAGCAGCGTAGTATCAGGGGGAGGGATTCAGTACTTC.

The sample holds one count of this clone. Here the CDR3 DNA reads TGTGCCAGCAGCTTAGGAGGGTCTGTTACTGGAAACACCATATATTTT. Translation gives CASSLGGSVTGNTIYF. The chain carries TRBV7-9 and TRBJ1-3; D not resolved. CDR3 length: 16 residues. Germline CDR1 is SEHNR and CDR2 is FQNEAQ (reference sequence). V dropped 1 base and J dropped 2 bases, with 12 bases sitting between them.

The rearrangement uses TRBV4-3 and TRBJ2-7, with 8 nucleotides matching TRBD2. The CDR3 sequence is 14 residues long. V dropped 0 bases and J dropped 6; count of bases not matched to a gene: 4. Looked up from germline, CDR1 is LGHNA and CDR2 is YSLEER. The chain's CDR3 is CASSQESGSVEQYF. The CDR3 DNA reads as TGCGCCAGCAGCCAAGAAAGCGGGAGCGTCGAGCAGTACTTC.

The chain recombines TRBV6-2 or TRBV6-3 with TRBJ2-1; tentative D call: TRBD1 (5 bases). CDR1 and CDR2 (germline): MNHEY, SVGEGT. The CDR3 loop spans 15 amino acids. Between the trimmed V and J ends, which lost 5 bases and 0 bases, there was a span of 11 bases. This CDR3 reads CASSPQGASYNEQFF. CDR3 in DNA: TGTGCCAGCAGTCCCCAAGGGGCCTCCTACAATGAGCAGTTCTTC.

The chain couples TRBV7-2 to TRBJ2-2; 8 positions agree with TRBD1. V trimming: 5 bases; J trimming: 4 bases; junction bases outside the gene matches: 12. Germline V lookup: CDR1 SGHTA, CDR2 FQGNSA. The CDR3 has 17 amino acids. CDR3 bases: TGTGCCAGCAGCCCAGACTATCAGGGGGCGAGCACCGGGGAGCTGTTTTTT. Amino acids: CASSPDYQGASTGELFF.

The genes are TRBV10-2 and TRBJ1-3, with unresolved D. This CDR3 has 14 amino acids. Per germline, CDR1 WSHSY and CDR2 SAAADI. The germline V and J ends were trimmed by 2 bases and 5 bases, with 10 bases remaining between them. CDR3 in amino acids: CASSEVPPRNTIYF. As DNA, the CDR3 is TGCGCCAGCAGTGAGGTCCCACCGCGAAACACCATATATTTT.

V is TRBV4-2 and J is TRBJ1-4, with D perhaps matching TRBD1 (6 bases). The CDR3 spans 13 residues. Germline V lookup: CDR1 LGHNA, CDR2 YNFKEQ. Trimming stripped 8 bases from V and 4 bases from J, with 11 bases between. The CDR3 DNA sequence: TGTGCCAGCGAAGGGGGATATAATGAAAAACTGTTTTTT. Translated: CASEGGYNEKLFF.

The V call is TRBV11-3, the J call TRBJ2-5; TRBD2 aligns across 13 bases. Germline trimming cut 4 bases from V and 11 bases from J; bases unmatched to any gene: 10. The germline V gene encodes CDR1 SGHNT and CDR2 YENEEA. The CDR3 has 15 amino acids. The CDR3 bases are TGTGCCAGCAGCTCAAGGACTAGCGGGAGCCCCCGGCAGTACTTC. Protein: CASSSRTSGSPRQYF.

The V and J genes are TRBV18 and TRBJ1-2; tentatively, D is TRBD1 (6 bases). The CDR3 contains 15 residues. Germline-derived CDR1 and CDR2 are KGHSH and LQKENI. The ends were cut back, 3 bases at V and 2 bases at J, with 13 bases in the middle. DNA for the CDR3: TGTGCCAGCTCACCGTTGGACAGAACAAACTATGGCTACACCTTC. It is translated as CASSPLDRTNYGYTF.

V and J are TRBV28 and TRBJ1-2, with 8 bases fitting TRBD1. V trimming: 3 bases; J trimming: 5 bases; junction bases outside the gene matches: 5. The CDR3 is 14 amino acids. The germline CDR1 and CDR2 sequences are MDHEN and SYDVKM. The CDR3 DNA is TGTGCCAGCAGTTTCGGACAGGGATGGTATGGCTACACCTTC. This codes for CASSFGQGWYGYTF.

The rearrangement joins TRBV4-3 to TRBJ1-5; the D gene is possibly TRBD1 (6 bases). The length of the CDR3 is 15 residues. The germline V gene has CDR1 LGHNA and CDR2 YSLEER. V lost 3 bases to trimming and J lost 4 bases, with 13 bases between them. CDR3 protein: CASSQRGRGNQPQHF. CDR3 in DNA: TGCGCCAGCAGCCAGCGGGGGCGTGGGAATCAGCCCCAGCATTTT.

Note on this clone: The same CDR3 can be traced to other DNA sequences in this sample. This chain links TRBV7-2 with TRBJ1-5; D is unresolved. V shed 5 bases and J shed 2 bases, with 10 bases lying between them. The germline V gene has CDR1 SGHTA and CDR2 FQGNSA. CDR3 size: 14 residues. The CDR3 region is CASSPSGGNQPQHF. CDR3 nucleotides: TGTGCCAGCAGCCCTAGTGGGGGCAATCAGCCCCAGCATTTT.

V usage is TRBV7-9 and J usage is TRBJ2-7; TRBD1 aligns across 9 bases. CDR1 and CDR2 from the germline V gene are SEHNR and FQNEAQ (reference sequence). The J segment lost 6 bases and the V segment lost 4 bases, leaving 4 bases of the junction unmatched. This CDR3 is 13 amino acids long. Here the CDR3 DNA reads TGTGCCAGCAGCTCGACAGGGGGAAGCGAGCAGTACTTC. It is translated as CASSSTGGSEQYF.

The V and J genes are TRBV7-3 and TRBJ2-1; 11 positions match TRBD1. Losses at the gene ends were 4 bases for V and 4 bases for J; bases not matched to a gene: 3. Germline lookup yields CDR1 SGHTA and CDR2 FQGTGA. This CDR3 is built from 15 residues. The CDR3 nucleotides are TGTGCCAGCAGCTCCGGGACAGGGGGTTACAATGAGCAGTTCTTC. It specifies CASSSGTGGYNEQFF.

The chain combines TRBV15 with TRBJ1-2; D is unresolved. Germline assignment: CDR1 LNHNV and CDR2 YYDKDF (reference sequence). The germline V and J ends were trimmed by 1 base and 0 bases, with 9 bases remaining between them. This CDR3 is built from 15 residues. The CDR3 sequence: CATSRGGPSNYGYTF. In nucleotides, the CDR3 is TGTGCCACCAGCAGAGGAGGGCCGTCTAACTATGGCTACACCTTC. Full variable domain (rest looked up from reference TRBV15 and TRBJ1-2): DAMVIQNPRYQVTQFGKPVTLSCSQTLNHNVMYWYQQKSSQAPKLLFHYYDKDFNNEADTPDNFQSRRPNTSFCFLDIRSPGLGDTAMYLCATSRGGPSNYGYTFGSGTRLTVV.

This clone was picked up one time. This chain uses TRBV6-5 with TRBJ1-5; no clear D gene. This CDR3 has 12 residues. V shed 2 bases and J shed 5 bases, with 4 bases lying between them. Looked up from germline, CDR1 is MNHEY and CDR2 is SVGAGI. This CDR3 is CASSYRDQPQHF. DNA of the CDR3: TGTGCCAGCAGTTACAGAGATCAGCCCCAGCATTTT.

The genes are TRBV9 and TRBJ2-2; 11 bases line up with TRBD1. The germline V gene has CDR1 SGDLS and CDR2 YYNGEE. Trimming at V came to 4 bases and at J to 2 bases, leaving 4 bases not matched to a gene. This CDR3 is 16 amino acids long. In nucleotides, the CDR3 is TGTGCCAGCAGCAGGACAGGGGGCTTTAACACCGGGGAGCTGTTTTTT. This codes for CASSRTGGFNTGELFF.

This rearrangement joins TRBV27 to TRBJ2-7; maybe TRBD2 (5 bases). The length of the CDR3 is 13 residues. Germline lookup yields CDR1 MNHEY and CDR2 SMNVEV (reference sequence). V was shortened by 3 bases and J by 6 bases, with 12 bases between the two germline ends. CDR3 protein: CASSFGTRGEQYF. CDR3 bases: TGTGCCAGCAGTTTTGGTACCCGGGGCGAGCAGTACTTC.

The chain is built from TRBV28 and TRBJ2-7, with 13 bases matching TRBD2. J gave up 4 bases and V 6 bases, and 3 bases lay outside the gene matches. Germline V gene data show CDR1 as MDHEN and CDR2 as SYDVKM. The CDR3 runs 14 residues. The CDR3 loop is CASRLLAGGYEQYF. The CDR3 bases are TGTGCCAGCAGGTTACTAGCGGGGGGGTACGAGCAGTACTTC. The whole variable domain, remainder taken from reference TRBV28 and TRBJ2-7, is DVKVTQSSRYLVKRTGEKVFLECVQDMDHENMFWYRQDPGLGLRLIYFSYDVKMKEKGDIPEGYSVSREKKERFSLILESASTNQTSMYLCASRLLAGGYEQYFGPGTRLTVT.

This clone was counted once. This chain links TRBV20-1 with TRBJ1-5; the D gene is possibly TRBD1 (5 bases). Trimming pared 3 bases from V and 3 bases from J, leaving 9 bases between. The CDR3 runs to 13 residues. Germline V CDR1 and CDR2: DFQATT, SNEGSKA (reference sequence). Here the CDR3 reads CSASRGDNQPQHF. The DNA for the CDR3 is TGCAGTGCTAGTCGGGGGGACAATCAGCCCCAGCATTTT.

This rearrangement joins TRBV9 to TRBJ1-6, with D tentatively TRBD1 (6 bases). Germline V gene sequence: CDR1 SGDLS, CDR2 YYNGEE. V lost 3 bases to trimming and J lost 10 bases, with 17 bases between them. The CDR3 runs 15 residues. CDR3 residues: CASSALEGGRSPLHF. Written as DNA, the CDR3 is TGTGCCAGCAGCGCCTTAGAGGGGGGCAGGTCACCCCTCCACTTT.

The chain uses TRBV4-3 and TRBJ2-3, with 9 bases aligning to TRBD2. CDR1 and CDR2 (germline): LGHNA, YSLEER. The CDR3 has 16 amino acids. The trim removed 1 base at V and 0 bases at J, leaving 2 bases unmatched. CDR3 residues: CASSQVLAGSTDTQYF. CDR3 in DNA: TGCGCCAGCAGCCAAGTCCTAGCGGGGAGCACAGATACGCAGTATTTT.

The chain employs TRBV27 and TRBJ1-5; D is ambiguous. This CDR3 is built from 14 residues. Germline V lookup: CDR1 MNHEY, CDR2 SMNVEV (reference sequence). V dropped 2 bases and J dropped 3 bases, with 8 bases sitting between them. CDR3 sequence reads: CASSLTDYNQPQHF. CDR3 DNA: TGTGCCAGCAGTTTAACAGATTACAATCAGCCCCAGCATTTT.

The chain uses TRBV7-2 and TRBJ1-2, with 7 bases fitting TRBD1. The CDR3 is 14 amino acids. With V trimmed by 5 bases and J by 7 bases, 10 bases remained unmatched. Per the germline V gene, CDR1 is SGHTA and CDR2 is FQGNSA. The CDR3 reads CASSPPGGLVGYTF. CDR3 sequence (DNA): TGTGCCAGCAGCCCACCAGGGGGACTTGTTGGCTACACCTTC.

The V and J genes are TRBV9 and TRBJ2-1; 8 bases fit TRBD1. CDR3 length: 18 amino acids. Germline V gene lookup returns CDR1 SGDLS and CDR2 YYNGEE. The junction had 16 bases not matched to a gene; V was cut back by 0 bases and J by 8 bases. The CDR3 DNA sequence: TGTGCCAGCAGCGTAGCTACCGTTGGGGGACAGGCTGGGGATGAGCAGTTCTTC. Its protein product is CASSVATVGGQAGDEQFF.